This T cell receptor (beta chain) stems from a study of shared clonotypes between healthy human individuals. Concerning this clone: Other nucleotide sequences in the sample specify the same CDR3.

Sequenced by immunoSEQ multiplex PCR; TCRdb stores in-frame clones only, minus some. Of 2 million to 3 million clones in the sample, under 95% were seen once. Trimming removed 1 base at V and 1 base at J, with 7 bases between. The CDR3 loop spans 14 amino acids. CDR1 and CDR2 (germline): SGHAT, FQNNGV. The receptor was derived from a man aged 18 to 30 in good health. Some clones in this sample may be carry-over from other donors' samples. The sequenced material came from naive CD4+ T cells from PBMCs. Subset specified: CD45RA+ positively selected. The chain uses TRBV11-2 and TRBJ1-1, with D perhaps matching TRBD1 (6 bases). CDR3 in amino acids: CASSLVGGNTEAFF. CDR3 DNA sequence: TGTGCCAGCAGCTTAGTAGGGGGGAACACTGAAGCTTTCTTT.